This T cell receptor (beta chain) is drawn from a study of radiation and T cells in renal cell carcinoma. Notes on the study in general: Top tumor clonotypes rose in blood 2 weeks post-radiation, then contracted.

Profiling relied on immunoSEQ multiplex PCR, and the TCRdb table lists in-frame clones only, not all of them. Of roughly 160,000 clones listed, about 85% are singletons. The CDR3 is made up of 12 amino acids. CDR1 is SQVTM, CDR2 ANQGSEA, per germline. V was trimmed by 8 bases and J by 0 bases, leaving 10 bases between them. Time point indicated: blood 4 weeks post-SBRT, at nephrectomy. Indicated treatment: 15 Gy SBRT to primary tumor, nephrectomy 4 weeks later. Nephrectomy followed 15 Gy stereotactic body radiation by 4 weeks. Radiation-treated patients gave blood at baseline, week 2 and week 4. As concerns this clone: What it binds is not known.

Material: blood, obtained from a patient whose treatment included radiotherapy and nephrectomy. This TCR derives from a woman aged 45-65 years with renal cell carcinoma. The V call is TRBV29-1, the J call TRBJ1-2, with TRBD1 as a possible D gene (6 bases). The CDR3 spells CSNRDSNYGYTF. The CDR3 DNA reads TGCAGCAACAGGGATTCTAACTATGGCTACACCTTC.